The clone carrying this TCR beta chain has a handful of counts. The antigen is not known. Each donor (without exception) was a healthy Caucasian. Losses at the gene ends were 4 bases for V and 5 bases for J; bases not matched to a gene: 11. Germline CDR1 and CDR2: LNHDA and SQIVND (reference sequence). The CDR3 spans 16 residues. The data were obtained in a study of identical twins. Broader study findings: Zero-insertion analyses could be partly confounded by invariant MAIT and iNKT cells.

cDNA molecules carried unique molecular identifiers, and template switching added a universal primer site. TCRdb re-analysed the 5' RACE reads in MiXCR, keeping a single row per CDR3 protein. Altogether around 550,000 distinct CDR3 sequences are present, around 15% being singletons, with the ten largest covering nearly 0.45%. These data also formed part of another study, on yellow fever vaccine responses in identical twins. That paper states: As reported, the vaccine T cell response of twins seemed partly convergent and partly personalized.

Sequencing used CD4+ T cells sorted from blood. The chain joins TRBV19 to TRBJ2-5, with 9 bases identical to TRBD1. This receptor was identified in a woman younger than 35 in good health. The DNA for the CDR3 is TGTGCCAGTAGTACAGGACAGGGGACGTTGTTGGAGACCCAGTACTTC. This codes for CASSTGQGTLLETQYF.